This T cell receptor beta chain was recorded in a study of blood T cells in healthy people across ages. Trimming took 1 base from V and 4 from J, leaving 11 bases between them. Germline V lookup: CDR1 SGHRS, CDR2 YFSETQ. CDR3 length: 14 residues. Combining a sample-barcoded 5' primer with a J-beta primer mix, a second PCR ran for about 6 to 12 cycles. A single record per CDR3 protein comes from TCRdb applying MiXCR to the 5' RACE reads. This table has 650,000 to 1,000,000 distinct CDR3 sequences, around 36% appearing once. Total RNA was extracted at no less than 6 micrograms per sample. The chain recombines TRBV5-1 with TRBJ1-1; a weak D match, TRBD1 (6 bases). The sequence was collected from a man between 18 and 35 years old in good health. Sequencing used blood. CDR3 sequence reads: CASSLIEGGTEAFF. CDR3 nucleotide sequence: TGCGCCAGCAGCTTGATTGAGGGGGGCACTGAAGCTTTCTTT.